These 4 T cell receptor beta chains originate from one sample sequenced in a study of T-cell reconstitution after alpha-beta-depleted transplantation in children. Unique molecular identifiers featured in how the TCRbeta library was prepared. MiXCR, run by TCRdb on the PCR reads, gives a single entry per CDR3 protein. The sample has about 160,000 distinct CDR3 sequences, roughly 11% seen once. Sequenced here: PBMCs, sampled before TCRalphabeta/CD19-depleted stem cell transplant. Receptor source: a boy aged 2 to 9 with acute myeloid leukemia, due to receive a stem cell transplant.

This clonotype was picked up many times. The chain joins TRBV12-3 or TRBV12-4 to TRBJ2-1; 13 nucleotides agree with TRBD2. The V gene end was trimmed by 5 bases and the J gene end by 2 bases; junction bases not matched to a gene: 6. The length of the CDR3 is 17 residues. CDR3 residues: CASSPRTSGGPYNEQFF. As DNA, the CDR3 is TGTGCCAGCAGTCCGCGGACTAGCGGGGGCCCCTACAATGAGCAGTTCTTC.

The sample holds a few counts of this clonotype. This chain joins TRBV7-9 and TRBJ2-1, with TRBD2 matching over 7 bases. This CDR3 comprises 16 residues. The trim removed 0 bases at V and 1 base at J, leaving 3 bases unmatched. Germline CDR1 is SEHNR and CDR2 is FQNEAQ (reference sequence). The CDR3 sequence: CASSLAGGPSYNEQFF. The CDR3 region has the DNA TGTGCCAGCAGCTTAGCGGGAGGGCCTTCCTACAATGAGCAGTTCTTC.

Many counts were recorded for this clonotype. V and J are TRBV10-3 and TRBJ2-7; D may be TRBD1 (6 bases). Trimming removed 10 bases from V and 2 bases from J, with 21 bases in between. CDR3 length: 15 residues. Germline values: CDR1 ENHRY, CDR2 SYGVKD. CDR3 sequence reads: CATTFRGQQPYEQYF. DNA of the CDR3: TGTGCCACCACTTTCAGGGGCCAACAACCCTACGAGCAGTACTTC.

This clonotype was seen ten or more times. This rearrangement joins TRBV5-5 to TRBJ2-1; D possibly matches TRBD1 or TRBD2 (6 bases each). The CDR3 contains 16 residues. From germline, CDR1 is SGHKS and CDR2 YYEKEE (reference sequence). Trimming shortened V by 0 bases and J by 7 bases, and 17 bases separated the two germline ends. The CDR3 sequence is CASSLALGTGRNEQFF. The CDR3 DNA reads TGTGCCAGCAGCTTGGCCTTAGGTACAGGGAGGAATGAGCAGTTCTTC.